These T cell receptor beta chains were read from a single sample in a study of T cell repertoires in cytomegalovirus infection. These receptors have no known antigen. TCRdb reprocessed the reads via MiXCR and lists one record per CDR3 protein. The repertoire holds around 750,000 distinct CDR3 sequences, with about 33% as singletons. The specimen comprised cultured CD8+ T cells from PBMCs, sampled from culture after CMV antigen stimulation. Every receptor here comes from a human donor in good health (CMV status not recorded). Some clones in this sample may be carry-over from other donors' samples. CDR3s include the opening cysteine and the closing phenylalanine or tryptophan. Each record gives: J gene, D gene, V gene, CDR3 length, clone size, CDR3 DNA, CDR3 protein. A D gene is named only where the DNA matches it firmly. The size of a clone is reported for some rows only, either as once, few or many, or as a class for expanded clones.

TRBJ2-1 TRBD2 TRBV7-8 16 many TGTGCCAGCAGGAAAGAGCGGGGCTTGAACTACAATGAGCAGTTCTTC CASRKERGLNYNEQFF
TRBJ2-1 - TRBV27 14 - TGTGCCAGCAGTTATGGCTACAATTACAATGAGCAGTTCTTC CASSYGYNYNEQFF
TRBJ2-5 TRBD2 TRBV5-4 16 many TGTGCCAGCAGCTCCGGGACTAGCGGGGTGAGAGAGACCCAGTACTTC CASSSGTSGVRETQYF
TRBJ2-2 TRBD1 TRBV6-2/TRBV6-3 15 - TGTGCCAGCACCCAGGGGGTAACTGGGACCGGGGAGCTGTTTTTT CASTQGVTGTGELFF
TRBJ1-1 - TRBV27 13 - TGTGCCAGCAGTTTCGGGGGGTCGGCTGAAGCTTTCTTT CASSFGGSAEAFF
TRBJ1-1 - TRBV7-6 12 few TGTGCCAGCAGCATCCGGGGGGCTGAAGCTTTCTTT CASSIRGAEAFF
TRBJ1-5 - TRBV19 15 - TGTGCCAGTAGTATTATCCCGGACAGCAATCAGCCCCAGCATTTT CASSIIPDSNQPQHF
TRBJ2-7 - TRBV7-5 18 few - CISVSEARTSGDSYEQYF
TRBJ1-5 - TRBV7-8 15 many TGTGCCAGCAGCTTCTTAGGGGGAGGCAATCAGCCCCAGCATTTT CASSFLGGGNQPQHF
TRBJ2-3 TRBD2 TRBV27 12 once TGTGCCAGCAGTCTCCCCGGGAGGGGGTGGTATTTT CASSLPGRGWYF
TRBJ1-6 - TRBV25-1 15 few TGTGCCAGCAGTGCTCGACAGGCGATAGGATCACCCCTCCACTTT CASSARQAIGSPLHF
TRBJ2-2 TRBD2 TRBV12-3/TRBV12-4 15 - TGTGCCACCCTCCGCGCGGGGGGGAATACCGGGGAGCTGTTTTTT CATLRAGGNTGELFF
TRBJ1-2 - TRBV12-3/TRBV12-4 15 few TGTGCCAGCAGTCCCACTGACAGTATAAGCTATGGCTACACCTTC CASSPTDSISYGYTF
TRBJ1-1 - TRBV2 14 few TGTGCCAGCAGAGACATAGACACGAACACTGAAGCTTTCTTT CASRDIDTNTEAFF
TRBJ2-5 TRBD1 TRBV6-6 15 - TGTGCCAGCATCCGGGACAGGGGGTTCCAAGAGACCCAGTACTTC CASIRDRGFQETQYF
TRBJ1-5 TRBD1 TRBV12-3/TRBV12-4 14 few TGTGCCATCAGACAGGGAGGGAGCAATCAGCCCCAGCATTTT CAIRQGGSNQPQHF
TRBJ1-1 - TRBV6-1 13 - TGTACCAGCAGTGAACGGGGTAGCACTGAAGCTTTCTTT CTSSERGSTEAFF
TRBJ2-5 TRBD1 TRBV7-6 17 - TGTGCCAGCAGCTCTCCCCAGGACAGGGGGAATAAAGAGACCCAGTACTTC CASSSPQDRGNKETQYF
TRBJ1-3 - TRBV2 20 few TGTGCCAGCAGTGGGCCCTCCCTAGGCAGAGGGGGGTACTCTGGAAACACCATATATTTT CASSGPSLGRGGYSGNTIYF
TRBJ2-7 - TRBV11-2 14 - TGTGCCAGCAGCTTAGCGGGGGCCTTCTACGAGCAGTACTTC CASSLAGAFYEQYF
TRBJ2-3 TRBD1 TRBV6-1 15 few TGTGCCAGCAGTGGGCGGACAGGGGACACAGATACGCAGTATTTT CASSGRTGDTDTQYF
TRBJ2-1 - TRBV12-3/TRBV12-4 13 - TGTGCCAGCAGTCCACCCCGGGAGAATGAGCAGTTCTTC CASSPPRENEQFF
TRBJ2-5 TRBD1 TRBV11-2 16 few TGTGCCAGCAGCTTAATCGGGACAGGCACCCAAGAGACCCAGTACTTC CASSLIGTGTQETQYF
TRBJ2-5 - TRBV4-1 16 few TGCGCCAGCAGCTCTCTGGGAGGGGGCGCGGGAGAGACCCAGTACTTC CASSSLGGGAGETQYF
TRBJ2-7 - TRBV7-9 12 - TGTGCCACCGAAACGGCCCATGGCGAGCAGTACTTC CATETAHGEQYF
TRBJ2-2 TRBD2 TRBV6-1 17 many TGTGCCAGCAGTAAAGGACTAGCCGGGTTGGGCACCGGGGAGCTGTTTTTT CASSKGLAGLGTGELFF
TRBJ1-5 - TRBV7-8 16 once TGTGCCAGCAACTTAGGGCACAGGAGCTCCAATCAGCCCCAGCATTTT CASNLGHRSSNQPQHF
TRBJ2-1 TRBD2 TRBV20-1 15 few TGCAGTGCTGGGGGAGGCGCGGGGGGCTTCAATGAGCAGTTCTTC CSAGGGAGGFNEQFF
TRBJ1-2 - TRBV6-1 14 many TGTGCCAGCAGTGAAGGCGTCCAGATCTATGGCTACACCTTC CASSEGVQIYGYTF
TRBJ1-5 - TRBV6-1 15 - TGTGCCAGCAGTGAAGGGGGAGGTCACTATCAGCCCCAGCATTTT CASSEGGGHYQPQHF
TRBJ2-1 - TRBV12-3/TRBV12-4 13 few TGTGCCAGCAGTTTTTCCGGGCCTATCGAGCAGTTCTTC CASSFSGPIEQFF
TRBJ2-2 TRBD1 TRBV7-6 17 - TGTGCTAGCAGCTTAGTGACGGACAGGGCTCTTGCCGGGGAGCTGTTTTTT CASSLVTDRALAGELFF
TRBJ2-1 - TRBV6-1 13 few TGTGCCAGCATCCCCCCGGGGGATCGGGGGCAGTTCTTC CASIPPGDRGQFF
TRBJ2-7 - TRBV6-5 13 - TGTGCCAACAGCAAGTGGGAGGCCTACGAGCAGTACTTC CANSKWEAYEQYF
TRBJ1-2 - TRBV27 16 - TGTGCCAGCAGTTTATTAGGAGGGACCGATCGGTTTGGCTACACCTTC CASSLLGGTDRFGYTF
TRBJ2-7 - TRBV7-6 12 - TGTGCCAACAGCCCCGACGGTTACGAGCAGTACTTC CANSPDGYEQYF
TRBJ2-2 TRBD1 TRBV12-5 16 - TGTGCTACTAGGGAGGGGGGACAGGGCCAATTTGGGGAGCTGTTTTTT CATREGGQGQFGELFF
TRBJ2-3 - TRBV24-1 16 - TGTGCCACCAGTGATCGGACGGGGAGTTACACAGATACGCAGTATTTT CATSDRTGSYTDTQYF
TRBJ1-1 - TRBV7-6 13 - TGTGCCAGCAGCTTAGTCCGCGACCCTAAAGCTTTCTTT CASSLVRDPKAFF
TRBJ2-1 - TRBV27 17 - TGTGCCAGCAGTCTAGGGGCTAGACCAAGCTCCTACAATGAGCAGTTCTTC CASSLGARPSSYNEQFF
TRBJ1-4 - TRBV4-1 18 - TGCGCCAGCAGCCAAGATCGGAGGATACGAACAGCTAATGAAAAACTGTTTTTT CASSQDRRIRTANEKLFF
TRBJ2-1 - TRBV7-4 17 - TGTGCCAGCAGCTTCGGAACGAGGGGACTGTCCTACAATGAGCAGTTCTTC CASSFGTRGLSYNEQFF
TRBJ2-1 - TRBV2 14 - TGTGCCAGCAGAGACCTGGGATCCTACAATGAGCAGTTCTTC CASRDLGSYNEQFF
TRBJ1-2 TRBD1 TRBV6-5 13 - TGTGCCAGCAGTCAACAGGGGGCTGGAGGCTACACCTTC CASSQQGAGGYTF
TRBJ1-4 TRBD1 TRBV12-3/TRBV12-4 14 many TGTGCCAGCAGGCCCGGGACAGGGGTTGAAAAACTGTTTTTT CASRPGTGVEKLFF
TRBJ2-1 - TRBV7-8 15 few TGTGCCAGCAGCCCTCAGGGGGGCCTCTACAATGAGCAGTTCTTC CASSPQGGLYNEQFF
TRBJ1-2 - TRBV28 15 few TGTGCCAGCAGGCCCGGACAGACAGTTAACTATGGCTACACCTTC CASRPGQTVNYGYTF
TRBJ2-1 TRBD1 TRBV7-9 14 few TGTGCCAGCAGAAAGGGACAGGGGGCGGGTGAGCAGTTCTTC CASRKGQGAGEQFF
TRBJ1-1 - TRBV15 14 - TGTGCCACCAGCAGAGAAGGGCTAAACACTGAAGCTTTCTTT CATSREGLNTEAFF
TRBJ1-4 - TRBV27 16 - TGTGCCAGCAGCTTGCGGCGGATGGGTGGTTCTCAGCAACTGTTTTTT CASSLRRMGGSQQLFF
TRBJ2-1 - TRBV6-5 16 few TGTGCCAGCAGTTACTCCTCACCGGGGGATTACAATGAGCAGTTCTTC CASSYSSPGDYNEQFF
TRBJ2-2 TRBD2 TRBV11-2 16 few TGTGCCAGCAGCCTTAGACTAGCGGGTCTCACCGGGGAGCTGTTTTTT CASSLRLAGLTGELFF
TRBJ1-1 - TRBV20-1 16 few TGCAGTGCCTCCCCCCCGTCCCGGGGTATGAACACTGAAGCTTTCTTT CSASPPSRGMNTEAFF
TRBJ2-5 - TRBV11-2 17 - TGTGCCAGCAGCTTTAGTTCGGAGGGGGACAAGCAAGAGACCCAGTACTTC CASSFSSEGDKQETQYF